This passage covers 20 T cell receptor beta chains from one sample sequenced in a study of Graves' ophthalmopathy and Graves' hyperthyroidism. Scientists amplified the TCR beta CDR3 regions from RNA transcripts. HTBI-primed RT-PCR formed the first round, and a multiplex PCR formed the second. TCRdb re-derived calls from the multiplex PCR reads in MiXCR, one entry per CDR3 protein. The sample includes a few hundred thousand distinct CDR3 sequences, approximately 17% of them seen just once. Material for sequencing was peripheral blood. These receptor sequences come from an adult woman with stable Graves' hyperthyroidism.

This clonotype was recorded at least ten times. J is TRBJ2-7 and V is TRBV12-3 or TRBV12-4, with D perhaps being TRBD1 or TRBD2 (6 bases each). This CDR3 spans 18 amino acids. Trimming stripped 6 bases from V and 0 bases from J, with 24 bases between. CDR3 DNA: TGTGCCAGCAGCTTCGCTGACCTCACAGGGCGGGACTCCTACGAGCAGTACTTC. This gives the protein CASSFADLTGRDSYEQYF.

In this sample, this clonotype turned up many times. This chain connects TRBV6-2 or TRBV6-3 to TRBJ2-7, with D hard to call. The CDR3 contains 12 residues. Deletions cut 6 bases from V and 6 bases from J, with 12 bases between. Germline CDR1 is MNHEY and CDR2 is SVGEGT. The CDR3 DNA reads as TGTGCCAGCAGCGCCGACCTCGTCGAGCAGTACTTC. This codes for CASSADLVEQYF.

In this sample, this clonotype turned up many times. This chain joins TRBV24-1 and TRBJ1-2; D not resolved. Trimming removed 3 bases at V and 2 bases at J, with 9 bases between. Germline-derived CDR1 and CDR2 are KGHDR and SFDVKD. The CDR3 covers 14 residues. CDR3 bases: TGTGCCACCAGTGATACGGACGGAAACTATGGCTACACCTTC. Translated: CATSDTDGNYGYTF.

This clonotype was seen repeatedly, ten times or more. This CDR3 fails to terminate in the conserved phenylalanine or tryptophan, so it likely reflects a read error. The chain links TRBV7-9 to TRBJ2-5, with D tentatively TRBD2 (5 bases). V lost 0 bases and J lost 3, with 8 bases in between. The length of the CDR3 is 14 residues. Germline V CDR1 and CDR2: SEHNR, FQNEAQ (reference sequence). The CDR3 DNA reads TGTGCCAGCAGCTTAGCGGTAGCGAAAGAGACCCAGTACCTC. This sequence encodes CASSLAVAKETQYL.

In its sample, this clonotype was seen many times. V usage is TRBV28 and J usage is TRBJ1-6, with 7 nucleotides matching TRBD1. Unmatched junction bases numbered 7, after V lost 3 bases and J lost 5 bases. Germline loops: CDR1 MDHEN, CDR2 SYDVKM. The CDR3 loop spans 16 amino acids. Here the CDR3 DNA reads TGTGCCAGCAGTTTCGCGACAGGGAAAGATAATTCACCCCTCCACTTT. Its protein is CASSFATGKDNSPLHF.

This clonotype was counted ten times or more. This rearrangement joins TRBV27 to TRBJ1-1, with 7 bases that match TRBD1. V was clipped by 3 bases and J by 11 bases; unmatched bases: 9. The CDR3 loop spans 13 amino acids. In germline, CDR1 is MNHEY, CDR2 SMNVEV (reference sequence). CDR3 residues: CASSLSTGVDAFF. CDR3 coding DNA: TGTGCCAGCAGTTTGTCCACAGGGGTCGACGCTTTCTTT.

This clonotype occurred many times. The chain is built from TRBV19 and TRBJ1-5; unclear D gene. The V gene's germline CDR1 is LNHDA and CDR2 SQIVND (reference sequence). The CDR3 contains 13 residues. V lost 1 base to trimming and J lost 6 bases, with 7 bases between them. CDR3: CASSIGGPQPQHF. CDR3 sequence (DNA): TGTGCCAGTAGTATAGGGGGTCCTCAGCCCCAGCATTTT.

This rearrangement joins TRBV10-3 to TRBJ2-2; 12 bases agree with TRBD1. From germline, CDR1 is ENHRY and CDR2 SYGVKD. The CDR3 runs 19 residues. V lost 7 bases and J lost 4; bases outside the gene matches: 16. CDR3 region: CAIKFGAEGTGGGTGELFF. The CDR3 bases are TGTGCCATCAAGTTCGGCGCGGAGGGGACAGGGGGCGGCACCGGGGAGCTGTTTTTT.

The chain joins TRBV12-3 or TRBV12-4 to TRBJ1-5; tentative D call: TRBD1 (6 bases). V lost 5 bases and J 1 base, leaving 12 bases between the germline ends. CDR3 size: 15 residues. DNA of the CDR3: TGTGCCAGCAGTCAACAGGGAATGAGCAATCAGCCCCAGCATTTT. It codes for CASSQQGMSNQPQHF.

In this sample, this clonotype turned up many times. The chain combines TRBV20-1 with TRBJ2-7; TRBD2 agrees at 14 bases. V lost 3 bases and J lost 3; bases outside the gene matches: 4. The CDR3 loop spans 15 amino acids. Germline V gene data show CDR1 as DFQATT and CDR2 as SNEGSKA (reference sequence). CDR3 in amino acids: CSARTGLAGDYEQYF. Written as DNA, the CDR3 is TGCAGTGCTAGGACGGGACTAGCGGGGGACTACGAGCAGTACTTC.

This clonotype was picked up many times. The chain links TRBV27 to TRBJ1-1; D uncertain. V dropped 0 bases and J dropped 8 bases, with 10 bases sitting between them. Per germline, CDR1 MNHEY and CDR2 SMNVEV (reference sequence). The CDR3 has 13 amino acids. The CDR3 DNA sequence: TGTGCCAGCAGTTTATCGAGGGCCAGAGAAGCTTTCTTT. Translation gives CASSLSRAREAFF.

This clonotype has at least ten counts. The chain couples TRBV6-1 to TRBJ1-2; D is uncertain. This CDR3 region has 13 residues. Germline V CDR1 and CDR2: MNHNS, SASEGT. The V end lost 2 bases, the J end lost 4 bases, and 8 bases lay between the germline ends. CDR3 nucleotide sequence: TGTGCCAGCAGTGAAACGGTATTCTATGGCTACACCTTC. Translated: CASSETVFYGYTF.

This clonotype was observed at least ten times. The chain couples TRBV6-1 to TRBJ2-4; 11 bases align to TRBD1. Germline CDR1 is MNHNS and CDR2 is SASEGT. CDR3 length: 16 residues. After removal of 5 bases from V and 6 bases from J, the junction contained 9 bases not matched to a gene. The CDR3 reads CASSPLGQGASNIQYF. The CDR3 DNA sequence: TGTGCCAGCAGTCCCCTCGGACAGGGGGCGTCAAACATTCAGTACTTC.

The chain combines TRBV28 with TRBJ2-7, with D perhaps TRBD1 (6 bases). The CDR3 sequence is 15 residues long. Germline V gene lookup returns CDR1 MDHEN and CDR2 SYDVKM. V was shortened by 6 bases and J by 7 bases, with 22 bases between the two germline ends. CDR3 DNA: TGTGCCAGCAGAGGCCCTCAGGGGCCCTGGTGGGAGCAGTACTTC. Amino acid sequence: CASRGPQGPWWEQYF.

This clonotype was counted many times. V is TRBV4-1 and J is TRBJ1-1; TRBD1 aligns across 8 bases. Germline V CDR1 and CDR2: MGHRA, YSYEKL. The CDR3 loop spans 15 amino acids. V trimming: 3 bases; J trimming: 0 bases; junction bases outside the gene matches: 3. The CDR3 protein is CASSQTGDMNTEAFF. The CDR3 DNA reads TGCGCCAGCAGCCAGACAGGGGACATGAACACTGAAGCTTTCTTT.

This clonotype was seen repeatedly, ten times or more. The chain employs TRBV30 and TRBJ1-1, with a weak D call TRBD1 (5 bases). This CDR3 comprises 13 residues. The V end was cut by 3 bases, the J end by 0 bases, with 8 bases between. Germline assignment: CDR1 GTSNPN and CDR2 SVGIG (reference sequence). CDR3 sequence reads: CAWRRQMNTEAFF. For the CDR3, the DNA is TGTGCCTGGAGACGACAGATGAACACTGAAGCTTTCTTT.

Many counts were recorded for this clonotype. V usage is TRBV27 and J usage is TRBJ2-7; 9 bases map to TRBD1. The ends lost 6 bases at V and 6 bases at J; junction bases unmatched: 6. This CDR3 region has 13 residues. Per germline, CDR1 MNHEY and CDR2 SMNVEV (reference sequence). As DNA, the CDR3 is TGTGCCAGCAGCCGGGACAGGGTTTCCGAGCAGTACTTC. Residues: CASSRDRVSEQYF.

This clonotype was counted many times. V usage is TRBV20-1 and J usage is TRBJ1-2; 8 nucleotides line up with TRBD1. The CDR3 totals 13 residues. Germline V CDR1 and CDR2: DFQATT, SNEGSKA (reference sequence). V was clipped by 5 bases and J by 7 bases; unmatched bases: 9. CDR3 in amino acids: CSAGFQGARGYTF. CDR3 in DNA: TGCAGTGCTGGATTTCAGGGGGCGCGTGGCTACACCTTC.

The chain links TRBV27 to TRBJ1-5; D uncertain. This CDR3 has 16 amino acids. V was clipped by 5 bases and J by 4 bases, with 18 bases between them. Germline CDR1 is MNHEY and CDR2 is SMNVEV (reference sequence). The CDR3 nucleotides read TGTGCCAGCAGTGTACGAACGGGCCACATAAATCAGCCCCAGCATTTT. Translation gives CASSVRTGHINQPQHF.

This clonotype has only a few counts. The CDR3 DNA reads as TGCAGTGCTAGCTACAGCAGCTATGGCTACACCTTC. Protein: CSASYSSYGYTF. The genes are TRBV20-1 and TRBJ1-2, with D unresolved. V dropped 3 bases and J dropped 4 bases, with 9 bases sitting between them. This CDR3 contains 12 residues. Germline CDR1 reads DFQATT; CDR2 reads SNEGSKA (reference sequence).